This T cell receptor beta chain was retrieved from a study of CD8 T cells in ankylosing spondylitis. Study-level points and caveats: Disease-linked clones reportedly showed significant enrichment in matched ankylosing spondylitis synovial fluid. A TCR beta motif of eight highly homologous variants appeared characteristic of ankylosing spondylitis blood.

This clonotype was counted many times. What it recognizes is unknown. V was clipped by 0 bases and J by 5 bases, with 15 bases between them. The CDR3 sequence is 15 residues long. Germline-derived CDR1 and CDR2 are SGDLS and YYNGEE. Quantitative 5'-RACE with molecular barcodes produced the TCR beta libraries. Using its own MiXCR run on the 5' RACE reads, TCRdb lists one record per CDR3 protein. The sample yields more than 650,000 distinct CDR3 sequences, approximately 12% seen once. The sample comprised blood, either unsorted or a sorted T cell fraction (not recorded which). The sequence derives from a male donor with ankylosing spondylitis. The chain links TRBV9 to TRBJ2-7; perhaps TRBD2 as D (5 bases). In DNA form, the CDR3 reads TGTGCCAGCAGCGTAGAACCGGAGGTTGGCCACGAGCAGTACTTC. Amino acid sequence: CASSVEPEVGHEQYF. Supplemented by reference TRBV9 and TRBJ2-7, the full variable domain reads DSGVTQTPKHLITATGQRVTLRCSPRSGDLSVYWYQQSLDQGLQFLIQYYNGEERAKGNILERFSAQQFPDLHSELNLSSLELGDSALYFCASSVEPEVGHEQYFGPGTRLTVT.